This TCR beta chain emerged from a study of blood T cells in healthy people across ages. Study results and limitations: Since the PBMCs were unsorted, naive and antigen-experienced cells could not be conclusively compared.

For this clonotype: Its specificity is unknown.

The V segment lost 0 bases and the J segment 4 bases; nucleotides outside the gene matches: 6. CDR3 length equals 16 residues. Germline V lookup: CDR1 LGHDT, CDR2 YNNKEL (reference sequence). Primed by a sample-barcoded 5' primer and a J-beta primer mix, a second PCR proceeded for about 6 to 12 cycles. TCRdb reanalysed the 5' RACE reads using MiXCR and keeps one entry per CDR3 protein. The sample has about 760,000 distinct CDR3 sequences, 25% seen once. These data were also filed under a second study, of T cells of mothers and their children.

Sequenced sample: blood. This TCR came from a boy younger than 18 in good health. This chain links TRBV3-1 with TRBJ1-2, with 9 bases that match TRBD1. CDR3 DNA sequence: TGTGCCAGCAGCCAAGAATCCGGGACAGGGATCTATGGCTACACCTTC. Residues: CASSQESGTGIYGYTF. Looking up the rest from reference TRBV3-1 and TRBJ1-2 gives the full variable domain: DTAVSQTPKYLVTQMGNDKSIKCEQNLGHDTMYWYKQDSKKFLKIMFSYNNKELIINETVPNRFSPKSPDKAHLNLHINSLELGDSAVYFCASSQESGTGIYGYTFGSGTRLTVV.